Reported below is one T cell receptor (beta chain). Its antigen is unknown. Qualities for individual bases were not recorded, and no much larger clone is one base off. The time point tag for this specimen amounts to: cycle 1 day 1 (C1D1), immediately before nivolumab initiation. All trial patients had relapsed after autologous stem cell transplantation, with cohorts A, B and C differing in prior brentuximab vedotin exposure. Using a Miltenyi CD4+ T cell isolation kit, CD4+ T cells were purified from thawed PBMCs through magnetic negative selection. The trial cohort was composed of roughly 60 patients with relapsed/refractory classical Hodgkin lymphoma, for whom complete response, partial response or progressive disease was recorded as best overall response. Single-agent nivolumab was administered to trial patients in the multi-cohort phase II CheckMate 205 trial. An independent review committee assessed best overall response using the 2007 International Working Group response criteria. PBMCs from the trial were collected at three points: immediately before nivolumab initiation (C1D1), and during therapy at cycle 2 day 1 and cycle 4 day 1. Peripheral blood was collected in 8 mL Vacutainer Cell Preparation Tubes, from which PBMCs were isolated by centrifugation and then cryopreserved. Purified CD4+ and CD8+ fractions were generated only in cases for which an additional PBMC sample was available. Magnetically labelled cells were depleted on LS columns in a quadroMACS separator, and the flow-through was collected as the purified fraction.

These data originate in a study of PD-1 blockade in classical Hodgkin lymphoma (dated by TCRdb to about 2020). A note on the overall study: Nivolumab dosing was 3 mg/kg intravenously every 2 weeks, continuing until either disease progression or unacceptable toxicity. A peripheral blood immune signature of response to PD-1 blockade in classical Hodgkin lymphoma was defined using TCR beta sequencing and CyTOF.

The CDR3 has 15 amino acids, counting the end cysteine and phenylalanine. Left in the record is the CDR3 DNA by itself, 45 bases read in frame from the first base. From V the trimming removes 0 bases and from J it removes 4 bases, while the gene matches leave 6 bases of the junction unaccounted for. According to the germline V gene, CDR1 reads SGDLS and CDR2 reads YYNGEE. Summary of the overall study and its limitations: Newly diagnosed patients were reported to have lower baseline TCR diversity than healthy donors, and relapsed/refractory patients were reported to have lower baseline TCR diversity still. A significant rise by C4D1 was seen in CD4+ but not CD8+ TCR diversity (p=0.0027 vs p=0.16), with the rise being most apparent in complete responders (p=0.02). The study was restricted to a single clinical trial cohort, and the causes of repertoire differences, possibly disease activity or prior therapy, were left undefined. Trial patients achieving complete response had baseline diversity similar to newly diagnosed patients, whereas partial responders and progressors had significantly lower diversity. Patients starting nivolumab less than 1 year after ASCT had lower diversity and were excluded from later analyses to avoid confounding by immune reconstitution.

Genomic DNA was isolated using the Qiagen DNeasy kit from unsorted PBMCs as well as from negatively selected CD4+ and CD8+ fractions. TCR beta CDR3 regions were amplified by immunoSEQ multiplex PCR using primers annealing to V and J segments. A synthetic immune receptor repertoire was used to minimize amplification bias, and any remaining bias was removed computationally after sequencing. On the authors' methods: Repertoire diversity was quantified as the Shannon entropy index using custom Python scripts. Unsorted, CD4+ and CD8+ repertoires were analyzed separately, except in combined analyses where CD4+ and CD8+ sequences were merged in silico. Clonal expansion was defined as a frequency increase of at least 2-fold after treatment compared with C1D1, and clones undetected at baseline were assigned a pseudocount of 0.5. Singleton clones were defined as clones with 0 or 1 copy at C1D1, and non-singleton clones were defined as clones with 2 or more copies. Clones expanded in unsorted samples were labelled as CD4+, CD8+ or unknown by matching protein sequences in sorted samples from the same patient. Diversity changes from C1D1 to C4D1 were tested in paired samples using Wilcoxon tests. TCRdb limited this immuneACCESS table to in-frame rearrangements with V and J called. A share of clones is missing; checked studies link under half to unresolved V genes, and the rest is unexplained. That table furnishes V, J and clone size, whereas the DNA furnished D and trimming. This sample gives about 12,000 clones in total; 90% of them show up just once. More than 0.4% of the sample rests with the top ten.

The TCR originated in a human donor with classical Hodgkin lymphoma. Here the chain combines TRBV9 and TRBJ2-7, with 8 bases aligning to TRBD2. This sample comprised CD4+ T cells from blood, obtained at baseline. The CDR3 has the sequence CASSVGSGRMYEQYF. The base sequence is TGTGCCAGCAGCGTAGGGAGCGGGAGAATGTACGAGCAGTACTTC.